The 16 T cell receptor beta chains listed next were all sequenced from one sample in a study of patients and donors after allogeneic stem cell transplantation (dated by TCRdb to 2020 to 2021). Library generation was performed with RT-PCR. Sequenced using a NextSeq 550. TCRdb passed the public sequencing reads through fastp at Q25 and MiXCR, retaining productive beta sequences. Rows matching on CDR3 protein sequence are summarized as one entry with the most common DNA and genes. The sample has about a million distinct CDR3 sequences on record, over 15% of them singletons. The ten largest make up roughly 6.4% of the sample. Material: blood, either unsorted or a sorted T cell fraction (not recorded which). The receptors were gathered from a human donor who was either an allogeneic HSCT recipient or a stem cell or donor lymphocyte infusion donor (not recorded which). It is not recorded whose cells these are; they may come from a transplant donor.

This clonotype was seen more than once but under ten times. The chain links TRBV18 to TRBJ2-6; D remains ambiguous. The CDR3 is 13 amino acids. V lost 2 bases and J lost 6, with 5 bases in between. Germline V gives CDR1 KGHSH, CDR2 LQKENI. The CDR3 DNA sequence: TGTGCCAGCTCACCAAAGGAGGCCAACGTCCTGACTTTC. As protein: CASSPKEANVLTF. Full variable domain (outside the CDR3, taken from reference TRBV18 and TRBJ2-6): NAGVMQNPRHLVRRRGQEARLRCSPMKGHSHVYWYRQLPEEGLKFMVYLQKENIIDESGMPKERFSAEFPKEGPSILRIQQVVRGDSAAYFCASSPKEANVLTFGAGSRLTVL.

The chain links TRBV20-1 to TRBJ1-1; TRBD1 matches 7 bases. Germline lookup yields CDR1 DFQATT and CDR2 SNEGSKA (reference sequence). The ends lost 0 bases at V and 2 bases at J; junction bases unmatched: 9. This CDR3 is built from 16 residues. The CDR3 DNA reads as TGCAGTGCTAGAGATAGGTCGGGGACAGCCAACACTGAAGCTTTCTTT. As protein: CSARDRSGTANTEAFF.

This chain joins TRBV12-3 or TRBV12-4 and TRBJ1-2, with 11 bases fitting TRBD1. The V and J ends lost 4 bases and 10 bases, in that order; junction bases with no gene match: 5. This CDR3 has 13 amino acids. The CDR3 loop is CASSYRDRGIYTF. The CDR3 DNA reads as TGTGCCAGCAGTTACCGGGACAGGGGGATCTACACCTTC.

This clonotype came up a few times. The chain employs TRBV29-1 and TRBJ1-2; the D is unclear. Per germline, CDR1 SQVTM and CDR2 ANQGSEA. This CDR3 is 11 amino acids long. Trimming took 3 bases from V and 9 from J, leaving 11 bases between them. CDR3 region: CSVDPKNSYTF. As DNA, the CDR3 is TGCAGCGTTGATCCCAAGAACAGCTACACCTTC.

The V and J genes are TRBV18 and TRBJ2-5; a weak D match, TRBD2 (5 bases). Germline V lookup: CDR1 KGHSH, CDR2 LQKENI. Trimming shortened V by 3 bases and J by 5 bases, and 13 bases separated the two germline ends. The CDR3 has 14 residues. The CDR3 here is CASSPPGVRETQYF. In nucleotides, the CDR3 is TGTGCCAGCTCACCTCCCGGGGTTCGCGAGACCCAGTACTTC.

The V call is TRBV12-3 or TRBV12-4, the J call TRBJ2-7, with D unresolved. The V gene lost 1 base and the J gene lost 0 bases, with 13 bases spanning the gap. There are 16 residues in the CDR3. The CDR3 sequence: CASSLGRTVISYEQYF. The CDR3 bases are TGTGCCAGCAGTTTAGGACGGACGGTTATCTCCTACGAGCAGTACTTC.

The chain is built from TRBV7-2 and TRBJ2-3; D is unresolved. CDR3 size: 14 residues. CDR1 and CDR2 from the germline V gene are SGHTA and FQGNSA. With 5 bases removed from V and 1 base from J, the gap between germline ends came to 10 bases. In DNA form, the CDR3 reads TGTGCCAGCAGCCCCCCGGAGCGCACAGATACGCAGTATTTT. Translating it yields CASSPPERTDTQYF.

This clonotype was seen only a few times. The rearrangement links TRBV20-1 to TRBJ2-3; D remains ambiguous. Trimming left V 0 bases short and J 6 bases short, with 7 bases between. The CDR3 spans 12 residues. CDR1 and CDR2 from the germline V gene are DFQATT and SNEGSKA (reference sequence). The DNA of the CDR3 is TGCAGTGCTAGAGATCGGGTGGATACGCAGTATTTT. It translates to CSARDRVDTQYF.

This clonotype was counted only a few times. This chain joins TRBV4-2 and TRBJ2-2; D possibly uses TRBD1 or TRBD2 (5 bases each). CDR1 is LGHNA, CDR2 YNFKEQ, per germline. With 5 bases removed from V and 1 base from J, the gap between germline ends came to 17 bases. There are 17 residues in the CDR3. CDR3 protein: CASSSPGTNMNTGELFF. The DNA of the CDR3 is TGTGCCAGCAGCTCGCCCGGGACCAATATGAACACCGGGGAGCTGTTTTTT.

The rearrangement uses TRBV10-3 and TRBJ2-2; 9 nucleotides agree with TRBD2. The CDR3 spans 17 residues. V lost 2 bases to trimming and J lost 4 bases; unmatched junction nucleotides: 8. Germline CDR1 and CDR2: ENHRY and SYGVKD. The CDR3 DNA reads as TGTGCCATCAGTGAGCCTTTAGCGGGAGTGTCCACCGGGGAGCTGTTTTTT. This translates into CAISEPLAGVSTGELFF.

This clonotype was seen only a few times. The chain is built from TRBV24-1 and TRBJ1-1; D is undetermined. CDR1 and CDR2 from the germline V gene are KGHDR and SFDVKD. V was trimmed by 2 bases and J by 6 bases, leaving 18 bases between them. The CDR3 sequence is 16 residues long. The CDR3 loop is CATSDSDIGRSAEAFF. CDR3 nucleotide sequence: TGTGCCACCAGTGATTCAGATATTGGCAGGAGTGCTGAAGCTTTCTTT.

Many counts were recorded for this clonotype. The chain uses TRBV12-3 or TRBV12-4 and TRBJ2-1, with D maybe TRBD2 (6 bases). The germline V and J ends were trimmed by 7 bases and 1 base, with 17 bases remaining between them. This CDR3 is 16 amino acids long. The CDR3: CASTPPGTQSYNEQFF. DNA of the CDR3: TGTGCCAGCACCCCGCCAGGGACTCAATCCTACAATGAGCAGTTCTTC.

This clonotype was detected ten times or more. The V gene is TRBV29-1, the J gene TRBJ2-5; a weak D match, TRBD2 (6 bases). Looked up from germline, CDR1 is SQVTM and CDR2 is ANQGSEA. The CDR3 runs to 15 residues. Trimming took off 3 bases at V and 4 bases at J, with 18 bases between the two ends. In nucleotides, the CDR3 is TGCAGCGTTGATTTGTCCCTTCAGGAGGGAGAGACCCAGTACTTC. It is translated as CSVDLSLQEGETQYF. Using reference TRBV29-1 and TRBJ2-5 for the parts outside the CDR3, the full variable domain is SAVISQKPSRDICQRGTSLTIQCQVDSQVTMMFWYRQQPGQSLTLIATANQGSEATYESGFVIDKFPISRPNLTFSTLTVSNMSPEDSSIYLCSVDLSLQEGETQYFGPGTRLLVL.

The chain combines TRBV10-3 with TRBJ2-1, with 14 bases fitting TRBD2. This CDR3 contains 16 residues. V shed 4 bases and J 7 bases; nucleotides not matched to a gene: 6. From germline, CDR1 is ENHRY and CDR2 SYGVKD. The CDR3 spells CAISAVTSGGANEQFF. The CDR3 DNA is TGTGCCATCAGTGCGGTGACTAGCGGGGGGGCAAATGAGCAGTTCTTC.

This rearrangement joins TRBV25-1 to TRBJ2-1; tentatively, D is TRBD2 (7 bases). The CDR3 extends over 16 amino acids. Germline-derived CDR1 and CDR2 are MGHDK and SYGVNS. V lost 1 base and J 5 bases, leaving 15 bases between the germline ends. The CDR3: CASSELGERDNNEQFF. In DNA form, the CDR3 reads TGTGCCAGCAGTGAATTGGGCGAGCGGGACAACAATGAGCAGTTCTTC.

In its sample, this clonotype was seen many times. The chain has TRBV12-3 or TRBV12-4 and TRBJ1-3; no clear D. This CDR3 is 12 amino acids long. Trimming stripped 6 bases from V and 8 bases from J, with 11 bases between. CDR3: CASRLRGDTIYF. In DNA, the CDR3 is TGTGCCAGCAGACTTCGCGGGGACACCATATATTTT.